A selection of T cell receptor beta chains follows, all from one sample in a study of T-cell reconstitution after alpha-beta-depleted transplantation in children. Each CDR3 protein gets one entry after TCRdb re-called the PCR reads with MiXCR. The table records approximately 340,000 distinct CDR3 sequences, approximately 10% of them present only once. Material: PBMCs from the stem cell graft donor, obtained from the stem cell graft. These receptors originate from a human donor who donated a stem cell graft to a child with acute lymphoblastic leukemia. CDR3s include the opening cysteine and the closing phenylalanine or tryptophan. The D gene is left open where the match is weak. A row's size may be missing; if present it is once, few, many or a size class.

v_call: TRBV6-4
clone_size: .
j_call: TRBJ1-1
d_call: .
cdr3_aa: CASSAGEHTEAFF
cdr3_nt: TGTGCCAGCAGTGCGGGGGAGCACACTGAAGCTTTCTTT

v_call: TRBV7-9
clone_size: few
j_call: TRBJ2-7
d_call: TRBD1
cdr3_aa: CASSSPRTGLGEQYF
cdr3_nt: TGTGCCAGCAGCTCCCCCAGGACAGGGCTGGGGGAGCAGTACTTC

v_call: TRBV7-2
clone_size: .
j_call: TRBJ2-1
d_call: TRBD2
cdr3_aa: CASSLAASGSEQFF
cdr3_nt: TGTGCCAGCAGCTTAGCGGCTAGCGGGAGCGAGCAGTTCTTC

v_call: TRBV11-1
clone_size: .
j_call: TRBJ2-4
d_call: TRBD2
cdr3_aa: CASTHTPGLAGVAKNSQYF
cdr3_nt: TGTGCCAGCACCCATACTCCGGGACTAGCGGGAGTAGCCAAAAACAGTCAGTACTTC

v_call: TRBV29-1
clone_size: few
j_call: TRBJ1-1
d_call: .
cdr3_aa: CSVEAQGTEAFF
cdr3_nt: TGCAGCGTTGAGGCGCAGGGGACAGAAGCTTTCTTT

v_call: TRBV5-1
clone_size: few
j_call: TRBJ2-2
d_call: TRBD2
cdr3_aa: CASSSGLANAGELFF
cdr3_nt: TGCGCCAGCAGCTCGGGACTAGCCAACGCCGGGGAGCTGTTTTTT

v_call: TRBV7-9
clone_size: few
j_call: TRBJ2-7
d_call: .
cdr3_aa: CASSAPAQGTDEQYF
cdr3_nt: TGTGCCAGCAGCGCCCCGGCGCAGGGAACGGATGAGCAGTACTTC

v_call: TRBV14
clone_size: few
j_call: TRBJ2-1
d_call: TRBD2
cdr3_aa: CASSRTPGLAEYNEQFF
cdr3_nt: TGTGCCAGCAGCCGCACGCCGGGGCTAGCGGAATACAATGAGCAGTTCTTC

v_call: TRBV4-1
clone_size: few
j_call: TRBJ2-2
d_call: TRBD2
cdr3_aa: CASTGLAGADTGELFF
cdr3_nt: TGCGCCAGTACGGGACTAGCGGGAGCGGACACCGGGGAGCTGTTTTTT

v_call: TRBV28
clone_size: few
j_call: TRBJ2-7
d_call: .
cdr3_aa: CASSSPDLVTRALSYEQYF
cdr3_nt: TGTGCCAGCAGTTCTCCTGATCTCGTGACTAGAGCCCTCTCCTACGAGCAGTACTTC

v_call: TRBV7-9
clone_size: .
j_call: TRBJ1-6
d_call: .
cdr3_aa: CASSASGSNSPLHF
cdr3_nt: TGTGCCAGCAGCGCTTCCGGGAGTAATTCACCCCTCCACTTT

v_call: TRBV29-1
clone_size: .
j_call: TRBJ2-7
d_call: .
cdr3_aa: CSVVHSESEQYF
cdr3_nt: TGCAGCGTTGTCCACTCTGAGTCGGAGCAGTACTTC

v_call: TRBV7-9
clone_size: .
j_call: TRBJ1-2
d_call: .
cdr3_aa: CASTWGGGAPAVDGYTF
cdr3_nt: TGTGCCAGCACCTGGGGTGGGGGGGCGCCGGCGGTTGATGGCTACACCTTC

v_call: TRBV20-1
clone_size: few
j_call: TRBJ2-1
d_call: .
cdr3_aa: CSAPSRSSYNEQFF
cdr3_nt: TGCAGTGCTCCCTCCCGTAGCTCCTACAATGAGCAGTTCTTC

v_call: TRBV15
clone_size: few
j_call: TRBJ2-7
d_call: TRBD2
cdr3_aa: CATSREWGEGYEQYF
cdr3_nt: TGTGCCACCAGCAGAGAATGGGGGGAGGGATACGAGCAGTACTTC

v_call: TRBV4-2
clone_size: .
j_call: TRBJ2-6
d_call: .
cdr3_aa: CASSLSMPTGSGANVLTF
cdr3_nt: TGTGCCAGCAGCCTCTCTATGCCGACAGGCTCTGGGGCCAACGTCCTGACTTTC

v_call: TRBV7-2
clone_size: few
j_call: TRBJ2-3
d_call: TRBD2
cdr3_aa: CASSFASGKDTQYF
cdr3_nt: TGTGCCAGCAGCTTTGCTAGCGGGAAAGATACGCAGTATTTT

v_call: TRBV7-9
clone_size: .
j_call: TRBJ2-7
d_call: .
cdr3_aa: CASSTPSGGTGLYEQYF
cdr3_nt: TGTGCCAGCAGCACCCCGTCTGGGGGAACCGGTCTCTACGAGCAGTACTTC

v_call: TRBV29-1
clone_size: .
j_call: TRBJ1-1
d_call: .
cdr3_aa: CSAGQTMNTEAFF
cdr3_nt: TGCAGCGCCGGACAGACTATGAACACTGAAGCTTTCTTT

v_call: TRBV4-1
clone_size: .
j_call: TRBJ2-2
d_call: TRBD2
cdr3_aa: CASSQDPGLTNTGELFF
cdr3_nt: TGCGCCAGCAGCCAAGATCCGGGACTAACGAACACCGGGGAGCTGTTTTTT

v_call: TRBV2
clone_size: few
j_call: TRBJ2-5
d_call: .
cdr3_aa: CASSDRAGYQETQYF
cdr3_nt: TGTGCCAGCAGTGACAGGGCAGGGTACCAAGAGACCCAGTACTTC

v_call: TRBV6-2/TRBV6-3
clone_size: .
j_call: TRBJ1-4
d_call: .
cdr3_aa: CASSYSHVSTNEKLFF
cdr3_nt: TGTGCCAGCAGTTACTCTCACGTCTCAACTAATGAAAAACTGTTTTTT

v_call: TRBV29-1
clone_size: .
j_call: TRBJ2-1
d_call: TRBD2
cdr3_aa: CSVESWLAGYNEQFF
cdr3_nt: TGCAGCGTTGAGTCGTGGCTAGCGGGATACAATGAGCAGTTCTTC

v_call: TRBV20-1
clone_size: few
j_call: TRBJ2-3
d_call: .
cdr3_aa: CSAAPGSSDTQYF
cdr3_nt: TGCAGTGCCGCCCCCGGTAGTTCAGATACGCAGTATTTT

v_call: TRBV29-1
clone_size: few
j_call: TRBJ1-2
d_call: TRBD1
cdr3_aa: CSAPTPGGHGYTF
cdr3_nt: TGCAGCGCCCCAACACCAGGGGGCCATGGCTACACCTTC

v_call: TRBV27
clone_size: many
j_call: TRBJ2-7
d_call: TRBD1
cdr3_aa: CASSLSPLGQGVSYEQYF
cdr3_nt: TGTGCCAGCAGTTTATCCCCCCTAGGGCAGGGGGTATCCTACGAGCAGTACTTC

v_call: TRBV6-1
clone_size: few
j_call: TRBJ2-7
d_call: .
cdr3_aa: CASRPQGGRSNEQYF
cdr3_nt: TGTGCCAGCCGTCCTCAGGGCGGACGATCGAACGAGCAGTACTTC

v_call: TRBV19
clone_size: many
j_call: TRBJ1-1
d_call: .
cdr3_aa: CASSREWDTEAFF
cdr3_nt: TGTGCCAGTAGTAGGGAATGGGACACTGAAGCTTTCTTT

v_call: TRBV18
clone_size: .
j_call: TRBJ1-5
d_call: TRBD1
cdr3_aa: CASSPDGTGYNQPQHF
cdr3_nt: TGTGCCAGCTCACCGGACGGGACAGGGTACAATCAGCCCCAGCATTTT

v_call: TRBV5-5
clone_size: few
j_call: TRBJ2-1
d_call: .
cdr3_aa: CASSLGPLGDEQFF
cdr3_nt: TGTGCCAGCAGCTTGGGTCCTTTGGGGGATGAGCAGTTCTTC

v_call: TRBV20-1
clone_size: .
j_call: TRBJ2-3
d_call: .
cdr3_aa: CSARSGKAPKLPTDTQYF
cdr3_nt: TGCAGTGCAAGATCGGGCAAGGCTCCCAAATTACCCACAGATACGCAGTATTTT

v_call: TRBV20-1
clone_size: .
j_call: TRBJ1-2
d_call: .
cdr3_aa: CSAQGDRGYTF
cdr3_nt: TGCAGTGCCCAGGGAGATAGGGGCTACACCTTC

v_call: TRBV27
clone_size: few
j_call: TRBJ2-7
d_call: TRBD1
cdr3_aa: CASSLSWSWDRPYEQYF
cdr3_nt: TGTGCCAGCAGTTTATCGTGGTCCTGGGACAGACCCTACGAGCAGTACTTC

v_call: TRBV28
clone_size: few
j_call: TRBJ2-1
d_call: .
cdr3_aa: CASSSRVEQFF
cdr3_nt: TGTGCCAGCAGTTCGAGGGTCGAGCAGTTCTTC

v_call: TRBV16
clone_size: .
j_call: TRBJ1-4
d_call: .
cdr3_aa: CASSQSSATNEKLFF
cdr3_nt: TGTGCCAGCAGCCAATCGTCTGCAACTAATGAAAAACTGTTTTTT

v_call: TRBV20-1
clone_size: .
j_call: TRBJ2-5
d_call: TRBD1
cdr3_aa: CSAGTEETQYF
cdr3_nt: TGCAGTGCGGGGACAGAAGAGACCCAGTACTTC

v_call: TRBV12-3/TRBV12-4
clone_size: few
j_call: TRBJ2-1
d_call: .
cdr3_aa: CASSPRRSNNEQFF
cdr3_nt: TGTGCCAGCAGTCCGAGGCGGTCTAACAATGAGCAGTTCTTC

v_call: TRBV3-1
clone_size: .
j_call: TRBJ2-6
d_call: TRBD1
cdr3_aa: CASCFTTGGFSGANVLTF
cdr3_nt: TGTGCCAGCTGTTTTACTACAGGGGGCTTCTCTGGGGCCAACGTCCTGACTTTC

v_call: TRBV20-1
clone_size: .
j_call: TRBJ2-2
d_call: TRBD2
cdr3_aa: CSAPGLAGAAGELFF
cdr3_nt: TGCAGTGCTCCGGGACTAGCGGGAGCGGCCGGGGAGCTGTTTTTT

v_call: TRBV7-2
clone_size: few
j_call: TRBJ2-1
d_call: TRBD2
cdr3_aa: CASSLGLAGVPQFF
cdr3_nt: TGTGCCAGCAGCTTAGGACTAGCGGGAGTCCCCCAGTTCTTC

v_call: TRBV5-1
clone_size: few
j_call: TRBJ2-1
d_call: TRBD1
cdr3_aa: CASSLGPGQGRNEQFF
cdr3_nt: TGCGCCAGCAGCTTGGGTCCGGGACAGGGACGGAATGAGCAGTTCTTC

v_call: TRBV11-2
clone_size: few
j_call: TRBJ2-5
d_call: .
cdr3_aa: CASSLVLGAQETQYF
cdr3_nt: TGTGCCAGCAGCTTAGTTCTGGGAGCCCAAGAGACCCAGTACTTC

v_call: TRBV6-2/TRBV6-3
clone_size: .
j_call: TRBJ1-4
d_call: .
cdr3_aa: CASTDSGGFNEKLFF
cdr3_nt: TGTGCCAGCACCGACAGCGGGGGTTTCAATGAAAAACTGTTTTTT

v_call: TRBV24-1
clone_size: .
j_call: TRBJ1-2
d_call: TRBD1
cdr3_aa: CATSETDRVGYTF
cdr3_nt: TGTGCCACCAGTGAAACCGACAGGGTTGGCTACACCTTC

v_call: TRBV11-2
clone_size: .
j_call: TRBJ1-5
d_call: TRBD1
cdr3_aa: CASSFYSGGSVRSFSNQPQHF
cdr3_nt: TGTGCCAGCAGCTTTTATTCAGGGGGTTCGGTGAGGTCCTTTAGCAATCAGCCCCAGCATTTT

v_call: TRBV6-6
clone_size: few
j_call: TRBJ2-1
d_call: .
cdr3_aa: CASNRRDPREQFF
cdr3_nt: TGTGCCAGCAACCGGCGGGACCCCCGAGAGCAGTTCTTC

v_call: TRBV6-2/TRBV6-3
clone_size: few
j_call: TRBJ1-2
d_call: TRBD1
cdr3_aa: CASTLIGWTGRRANYGYTF
cdr3_nt: TGTGCCAGCACCTTAATCGGCTGGACAGGGCGAAGGGCTAACTATGGCTACACCTTC

v_call: TRBV20-1
clone_size: many
j_call: TRBJ2-2
d_call: .
cdr3_aa: CSARSLRGTGELFF
cdr3_nt: TGCAGTGCTAGGAGCCTACGCGGCACCGGGGAGCTGTTTTTT

v_call: TRBV7-3
clone_size: few
j_call: TRBJ2-1
d_call: TRBD1
cdr3_aa: CASSSGQGGPNEQFF
cdr3_nt: TGTGCCAGCAGCTCCGGACAGGGGGGGCCCAATGAGCAGTTCTTC

v_call: TRBV7-2
clone_size: few
j_call: TRBJ1-2
d_call: TRBD1
cdr3_aa: CASSATGVYGYTF
cdr3_nt: TGTGCCAGCAGCGCGACAGGGGTCTATGGCTACACCTTC

v_call: TRBV6-2/TRBV6-3
clone_size: many
j_call: TRBJ2-7
d_call: .
cdr3_aa: CASSPSDGYEQYF
cdr3_nt: TGTGCCAGCAGTCCGTCGGACGGGTACGAGCAGTACTTC

v_call: TRBV24-1
clone_size: few
j_call: TRBJ2-3
d_call: .
cdr3_aa: CATSPGTNTDTQYF
cdr3_nt: TGTGCCACCAGTCCCGGGACAAACACAGATACGCAGTATTTT

v_call: TRBV20-1
clone_size: many
j_call: TRBJ2-3
d_call: .
cdr3_aa: CSALPTDTQYF
cdr3_nt: TGCAGTGCTTTACCCACAGATACGCAGTATTTT

v_call: TRBV2
clone_size: many
j_call: TRBJ2-1
d_call: .
cdr3_aa: CASSENNEQFF
cdr3_nt: TGTGCCAGCAGTGAAAACAATGAGCAGTTCTTC

v_call: TRBV12-3/TRBV12-4
clone_size: few
j_call: TRBJ1-6
d_call: .
cdr3_aa: CASRIDRDWGSPLHF
cdr3_nt: TGTGCCAGCAGGATAGACCGGGACTGGGGGTCACCCCTCCACTTT

v_call: TRBV27
clone_size: many
j_call: TRBJ2-1
d_call: TRBD1
cdr3_aa: CASSQPPQGALNEQFF
cdr3_nt: TGTGCCAGCAGTCAACCACCACAGGGGGCTCTGAATGAGCAGTTCTTC